The 19 T cell receptor beta chains listed next were all sequenced from one sample in a study of shared clonotypes between healthy human individuals. TCRdb keeps only in-frame clones here, not all; method: immunoSEQ multiplex PCR. The sample contains about 560,000 clones, roughly 79% of which appear only once. Sequences were obtained from PBMCs. Every receptor here comes from a woman in her thirties or forties in good health. Some clones in this sample may be carry-over from other donors' samples.

In this sample, this clone turned up a few times. CDR3 loop: CASSYSFAQNEQFF. The CDR3 coding sequence is TGTGCCAGCAGTTACTCGTTTGCACAGAATGAGCAGTTCTTC. The chain joins TRBV6-5 to TRBJ2-1; no clear D gene. Trimming left V 0 bases short and J 7 bases short, with 10 bases between. The CDR3 loop spans 14 amino acids. Germline assignment: CDR1 MNHEY and CDR2 SVGAGI.

This clone was detected only a few times. Other nucleotide sequences in the sample specify the same CDR3. The V call is TRBV7-2, the J call TRBJ1-1; D remains unclear. The CDR3 is 14 residues long. The germline V gene has CDR1 SGHTA and CDR2 FQGNSA. Trimming pared 3 bases from V and 1 base from J, leaving 9 bases between. The CDR3 nucleotides read TGTGCCAGCAGCTTGCAAGGCGGGAACACTGAAGCTTTCTTT. It specifies CASSLQGGNTEAFF.

The chain carries TRBV7-9 and TRBJ2-3; D not certain. CDR1 and CDR2 from the germline V gene are SEHNR and FQNEAQ (reference sequence). The CDR3 has 12 residues. The V end was cut by 7 bases, the J end by 4 bases, with 9 bases between. The CDR3 region is CASIRPPDTQYF. The CDR3 DNA sequence: TGTGCCAGCATCCGACCCCCAGATACGCAGTATTTT.

As concerns this clone: A far larger clone is a single base away, which makes a read error likely. The V and J genes are TRBV30 and TRBJ1-5; no definite D call. The CDR3 loop spans 15 amino acids. The germline gives CDR1 GTSNPN, CDR2 SVGIG (reference sequence). The CDR3 protein is CARSALLGSNQPQHF. CDR3 coding DNA: TGTGCCCGGAGCGCACTTTTGGGATCCAATCAGCCCCAGCATTTT.

V and J are TRBV9 and TRBJ2-2, with TRBD2 matching 7 bases. Unmatched junction bases numbered 9, after V lost 4 bases and J lost 6 bases. The CDR3 has 15 residues. Germline lookup yields CDR1 SGDLS and CDR2 YYNGEE. The CDR3 DNA reads TGTGCCAGCAGCATCGGACTAGTTGAAGCCGGGGAGCTGTTTTTT. Its translation is CASSIGLVEAGELFF.

In regard to this clone: This is likely an artifact of a read error, given a far larger clone one base away. Additional DNA sequences in this sample encode the identical CDR3. This chain links TRBV28 with TRBJ2-3, with 7 bases that match TRBD2. The CDR3 length is 16 residues. Germline CDR1 and CDR2: MDHEN and SYDVKM. Here the CDR3 DNA reads TGTGCCAGCAGTTTATCGCGAGCGGGATCCACAGATACGCAGTACTTT. Its translation is CASSLSRAGSTDTQYF.

The V call is TRBV2, the J call TRBJ2-7; 9 positions match TRBD1. Germline V CDR1 and CDR2: SNHLY, FYNNEI. V lost 8 bases to trimming and J lost 3 bases; unmatched junction nucleotides: 8. The CDR3 extends over 14 amino acids. This chain's CDR3 is CASRRDRDLYEQYF. DNA of the CDR3: TGTGCCAGCCGCCGGGACAGGGACCTCTACGAGCAGTACTTC.

V and J are TRBV5-1 and TRBJ2-7; 10 positions agree with TRBD2. Losses at the gene ends were 0 bases for V and 2 bases for J; bases not matched to a gene: 8. The CDR3 consists of 17 residues. Germline loops: CDR1 SGHRS, CDR2 YFSETQ. The CDR3: CASSLGSSGSHTYEQYF. The CDR3 coding sequence is TGCGCCAGCAGCTTGGGTTCTAGCGGGAGTCATACCTACGAGCAGTACTTC.

This clone was observed a handful of times. V usage is TRBV4-2 and J usage is TRBJ2-3; D is unclear. The V gene lost 3 bases and the J gene lost 0 bases, with 10 bases spanning the gap. The CDR3 loop spans 15 amino acids. Germline values: CDR1 LGHNA, CDR2 YNFKEQ. The CDR3: CASSQQETSTDTQYF. CDR3 nucleotide sequence: TGTGCCAGCAGCCAGCAAGAGACTAGCACAGATACGCAGTATTTT.

V gene TRBV30 combines with J gene TRBJ2-7; D possibly matches TRBD1 or TRBD2 (5 bases each). The CDR3 covers 13 residues. CDR1 and CDR2 (germline): GTSNPN, SVGIG (reference sequence). Between the trimmed V and J ends, which lost 7 bases and 2 bases, there was a span of 15 bases. CDR3 DNA sequence: TGTGCCTCGGGGCCGAGGGCCACCTACGAGCAGTACTTC. This gives the protein CASGPRATYEQYF.

The gene calls are TRBV30 and TRBJ1-1; the match to TRBD1 covers 8 bases. The germline CDR1 and CDR2 sequences are GTSNPN and SVGIG (reference sequence). CDR3 length equals 14 residues. V dropped 0 bases and J dropped 7; count of bases not matched to a gene: 7. The CDR3 DNA sequence: TGTGCCTGGAGTGTATGGCAGGGGGCGGTTGAAGCTTTCTTT. It specifies CAWSVWQGAVEAFF.

Comment on this clone: A far larger clone is one base from this, pointing to a likely read error. The chain combines TRBV11-1 with TRBJ1-1; tentative D call: TRBD1 (5 bases). CDR1 and CDR2 from the germline V gene are SGHAT and FQDESV (reference sequence). V was cut by 5 bases and J by 11 bases, with 27 bases left in between. This CDR3 spans 16 amino acids. The CDR3 sequence: CASSLLGRGSDLNAFF. The CDR3 DNA reads as TGTGCCAGCAGCCTACTCGGACGGGGGAGCGACCTGAATGCTTTCTTT.

The chain joins TRBV2 to TRBJ2-5; TRBD1 agrees at 7 bases. This CDR3 spans 16 amino acids. V shed 3 bases and J 0 bases; nucleotides not matched to a gene: 7. Germline V CDR1 and CDR2: SNHLY, FYNNEI. The CDR3 sequence: CASSDWDSFDQETQYF. The CDR3, as DNA: TGTGCCAGCAGTGATTGGGACAGTTTCGACCAAGAGACCCAGTACTTC.

The table lists this clone with a few counts. This chain joins TRBV7-2 and TRBJ2-5; D ambiguous. The CDR3 has 14 residues. Germline CDR1 SGHTA, CDR2 FQGNSA. V was trimmed by 6 bases and J by 1 base, leaving 12 bases between them. The chain's CDR3 is CASSLEAAQETQYF. The CDR3 region has the DNA TGTGCCAGCAGTCTTGAGGCGGCCCAAGAGACCCAGTACTTC.

The J gene is TRBJ2-2, the V gene TRBV18; no clear D. Trimming took 6 bases from V and 0 from J, leaving 14 bases between them. CDR3 length equals 16 residues. CDR1 and CDR2 from the germline V gene are KGHSH and LQKENI. Written as DNA, the CDR3 is TGTGCCAGCTCTGCGGCCCCACCTCCGAACACCGGGGAGCTGTTTTTT. Protein sequence: CASSAAPPPNTGELFF.

This chain joins TRBV27 and TRBJ2-3, with D maybe TRBD1 (6 bases). From germline, CDR1 is MNHEY and CDR2 SMNVEV (reference sequence). This CDR3 comprises 16 residues. Trimming removed 7 bases at V and 4 bases at J, with 21 bases between. CDR3 DNA: TGTGCCAGCACTAGGACCCCAGCCAGGGGCGCAGATACGCAGTATTTT. Amino acids: CASTRTPARGADTQYF.

J is TRBJ2-5 and V is TRBV18; TRBD2 aligns across 7 bases. V lost 6 bases to trimming and J lost 11 bases; unmatched junction nucleotides: 18. The germline gives CDR1 KGHSH, CDR2 LQKENI. The CDR3 is 15 amino acids. The CDR3 bases are TGTGCCAGCTCTTTTAGCGGGTCATCTCAAGGGGAGCAGTACTTC. Its protein is CASSFSGSSQGEQYF.

The V call is TRBV4-2, the J call TRBJ2-1; TRBD2 matches at 10 bases. Per germline, CDR1 LGHNA and CDR2 YNFKEQ. This CDR3 has 17 amino acids. V was pared by 5 bases and J by 8 bases, with 15 bases of the junction left unmatched. The CDR3 loop is CASSDIMLAGERDEQFF. As DNA, the CDR3 is TGTGCCAGCAGCGATATCATGCTAGCGGGGGAGAGGGATGAGCAGTTCTTC.

This chain links TRBV7-2 with TRBJ2-7, with 11 bases that match TRBD1. The germline CDR1 and CDR2 sequences are SGHTA and FQGNSA. Trimming removed 5 bases from V and 5 bases from J; junction bases left unmatched: 2. This CDR3 spans 13 amino acids. The CDR3 sequence is CASSRTGGDEQYF. For the CDR3, the DNA is TGTGCCAGCAGCCGGACAGGGGGCGACGAGCAGTACTTC.